These 32 T cell receptor beta chains share one sample of origin, sequenced in a study of blood T cell repertoires in COVID-19. The data were produced by immunoSEQ multiplex PCR, yet TCRdb's version contains in-frame clones alone and is incomplete. The sample consists of 50,000 to 75,000 clones, 65% to 80% of them appearing once. The source material was peripheral blood. These receptor sequences come from a man between 60 and 75 years old with acute or convalescent COVID-19.

The chain joins TRBV6-5 to TRBJ1-1; D uncertain. CDR1 and CDR2 from the germline V gene are MNHEY and SVGAGI. The CDR3 is 15 residues long. V was clipped by 8 bases and J by 4 bases, with 20 bases between them. CDR3 region: CASCTTREGSTEAFF. CDR3 bases: TGTGCCAGCTGTACCACCCGGGAAGGGAGCACTGAAGCTTTCTTT.

The chain is built from TRBV5-5 and TRBJ2-7; 8 nucleotides agree with TRBD1. This CDR3 has 17 amino acids. Germline loops: CDR1 SGHKS, CDR2 YYEKEE (reference sequence). J lost 0 bases, V lost 1 base, and 9 bases had no gene match. CDR3 sequence: CASSLSQTGANSYEQYF. CDR3 sequence (DNA): TGTGCCAGCAGCTTGTCGCAGACAGGGGCGAACTCCTACGAGCAGTACTTC. Full variable domain (rest looked up from reference TRBV5-5 and TRBJ2-7): DAGVTQSPTHLIKTRGQQVTLRCSPISGHKSVSWYQQVLGQGPQFIFQYYEKEERGRGNFPDRFSARQFPNYSSELNVNALLLGDSALYLCASSLSQTGANSYEQYFGPGTRLTVT.

The rearrangement joins TRBV13 to TRBJ2-1, with 11 bases aligning to TRBD2. V lost 5 bases, J lost 4 bases, and 16 bases stayed unmatched. Germline V gene lookup returns CDR1 PRHDT and CDR2 FYEKMQ (reference sequence). This CDR3 has 19 residues. CDR3 loop: CASSLLEVRGLAVYNEQFF. CDR3 nucleotides: TGTGCCAGCAGCCTTTTGGAAGTCCGGGGACTAGCGGTGTACAATGAGCAGTTCTTC. Complete variable domain (other parts from reference TRBV13 and TRBJ2-1): AAGVIQSPRHLIKEKRETATLKCYPIPRHDTVYWYQQGPGQDPQFLISFYEKMQSDKGSIPDRFSAQQFSDYHSELNMSSLELGDSALYFCASSLLEVRGLAVYNEQFFGPGTRLTVL.

The chain combines TRBV9 with TRBJ2-1, with unresolved D. Germline CDR1 reads SGDLS; CDR2 reads YYNGEE. CDR3 size: 14 residues. V shed 0 bases and J shed 3 bases, with 7 bases lying between them. CDR3 sequence (DNA): TGTGCCAGCAGCGTAGGGAGAAGCTACAATGAGCAGTTCTTC. Protein sequence: CASSVGRSYNEQFF.

The genes are TRBV6-6 and TRBJ1-1, with a tentative D call TRBD1 (5 bases). This CDR3 comprises 14 residues. Germline V gives CDR1 MNHNY, CDR2 SVGAGI (reference sequence). V shed 5 bases and J shed 1 base, with 11 bases lying between them. For the CDR3, the DNA is TGTGCCAGCAGTCGACGGACAACGAACACTGAAGCTTTCTTT. Translated: CASSRRTTNTEAFF.

This clone is a singleton in its sample. Here the CDR3 DNA reads TGTGCCAGCAGCTCAAAGACAGGCTGGGGGGAGACCCAGTACTTC. Its translation: CASSSKTGWGETQYF. The chain carries TRBV13 and TRBJ2-5, with a possible D match to TRBD1 (6 bases). The CDR3 is 15 amino acids. The germline gives CDR1 PRHDT, CDR2 FYEKMQ (reference sequence). V was cut by 4 bases and J by 5 bases, with 17 bases left in between.

The chain combines TRBV6-2 or TRBV6-3 with TRBJ2-1; 7 bases are shared with TRBD2. V lost 4 bases and J lost 7; bases outside the gene matches: 4. Germline lookup yields CDR1 MNHEY and CDR2 SVGEGT. The CDR3 consists of 13 residues. This chain's CDR3 is CASSWLAENEQFF. The CDR3 coding sequence is TGTGCCAGCAGTTGGCTAGCGGAGAATGAGCAGTTCTTC.

The CDR3 sequence: CASSRTDRGPYEQYF. The CDR3 DNA reads as TGTGCCAGCAGTAGAACGGACAGGGGGCCCTACGAGCAGTACTTC. The chain couples TRBV6-5 to TRBJ2-7, with 11 nucleotides matching TRBD1. Germline V gives CDR1 MNHEY, CDR2 SVGAGI. V lost 5 bases to trimming and J lost 2 bases; unmatched junction nucleotides: 5. The CDR3 is made up of 15 amino acids.

The chain links TRBV5-6 to TRBJ1-2, with a tentative D call TRBD1 (6 bases). Deletions cut 0 bases from V and 5 bases from J, with 11 bases between. This CDR3 has 14 residues. CDR1 is SGHDT and CDR2 is YYEEEE in the germline V gene. CDR3 protein: CASSLVQGEYGYTF. The CDR3 DNA is TGTGCCAGCAGCTTGGTACAGGGAGAGTATGGCTACACCTTC.

The rearrangement uses TRBV27 and TRBJ1-5; unclear D gene. The CDR3 runs 15 residues. Germline loops: CDR1 MNHEY, CDR2 SMNVEV (reference sequence). Trimming removed 5 bases from V and 3 bases from J, with 14 bases in between. CDR3 region: CASSPRRVHNQPQHF. The CDR3 DNA follows: TGTGCCAGCAGTCCTAGACGGGTGCACAATCAGCCCCAGCATTTT.

The chain is built from TRBV6-6 and TRBJ2-7; D gene unclear. CDR1 is MNHNY and CDR2 is SVGAGI in the germline V gene (reference sequence). The CDR3 has 12 residues. The V end lost 6 bases, the J end lost 4 bases, and 10 bases lay between the germline ends. The CDR3 is CASSPTAYEQYF. As DNA, the CDR3 is TGTGCCAGCAGCCCAACAGCTTACGAGCAGTACTTC.

V gene TRBV10-1 combines with J gene TRBJ1-1; tentative D call: TRBD1 (6 bases). The ends were cut back, 8 bases at V and 4 bases at J, with 8 bases in the middle. From germline, CDR1 is WNHNN and CDR2 SYGVQD (reference sequence). The CDR3 length is 11 residues. This CDR3 is CASLRGTEAFF. The CDR3 DNA is TGCGCCAGCCTCAGGGGCACTGAAGCTTTCTTT.

V is TRBV18 and J is TRBJ2-7; TRBD1 might be the D (5 bases). Germline V lookup: CDR1 KGHSH, CDR2 LQKENI. This CDR3 is 13 amino acids long. V lost 0 bases, J lost 3 bases, and 6 bases lay in between. The CDR3 loop reads CASSPPTVYEQYF. The CDR3 nucleotides are TGTGCCAGCTCACCACCGACAGTCTACGAGCAGTACTTC. Full variable domain (rest looked up from reference TRBV18 and TRBJ2-7): NAGVMQNPRHLVRRRGQEARLRCSPMKGHSHVYWYRQLPEEGLKFMVYLQKENIIDESGMPKERFSAEFPKEGPSILRIQQVVRGDSAAYFCASSPPTVYEQYFGPGTRLTVT.

The V gene is TRBV7-8, the J gene TRBJ1-2, with D unclear. Germline-derived CDR1 and CDR2 are SGHVS and FQNEAQ. The CDR3 extends over 12 amino acids. Trimming removed 5 bases from V and 4 bases from J, with 8 bases in between. The CDR3 here is CASSQDFYGYTF. CDR3 DNA: TGTGCCAGCAGCCAGGACTTCTATGGCTACACCTTC.

V and J are TRBV11-1 and TRBJ2-7; D possibly corresponds to TRBD1 (6 bases). This CDR3 has 16 residues. Germline V CDR1 and CDR2: SGHAT, FQDESV (reference sequence). Trimming shortened V by 1 base and J by 2 bases, and 15 bases separated the two germline ends. CDR3 protein: CASSLGRTDLTYEQYF. CDR3 sequence (DNA): TGTGCCAGCAGCTTAGGGAGGACAGACCTTACCTACGAGCAGTACTTC.

The V and J genes are TRBV7-9 and TRBJ1-1; 10 nucleotides agree with TRBD1. V shed 0 bases and J 6 bases; nucleotides not matched to a gene: 13. The CDR3 sequence is 18 residues long. Germline V gene data show CDR1 as SEHNR and CDR2 as FQNEAQ (reference sequence). DNA for the CDR3: TGTGCCAGCAGCTTAGCGGAGGGACGGGACAGGGGTGAGCCTGAAGCTTTCTTT. Translation: CASSLAEGRDRGEPEAFF.

The rearrangement uses TRBV19 and TRBJ2-2; TRBD1 matches at 9 bases. Germline V gives CDR1 LNHDA, CDR2 SQIVND (reference sequence). The CDR3 is made up of 16 amino acids. The V gene end was trimmed by 10 bases and the J gene end by 3 bases; junction bases not matched to a gene: 12. DNA of the CDR3: TGTGCCACGTCCCGCCAGGGACAGGGTGACACCGGGGAGCTGTTTTTT. This codes for CATSRQGQGDTGELFF.

V gene TRBV5-1 combines with J gene TRBJ2-3; 8 bases agree with TRBD1. This CDR3 is 16 amino acids long. The germline V gene has CDR1 SGHRS and CDR2 YFSETQ. V gave up 0 bases and J gave up 2 bases; unmatched junction bases: 5. The CDR3 spells CASSLVDRVPTDTQYF. The DNA of the CDR3 is TGCGCCAGCAGCTTGGTGGACAGGGTCCCCACAGATACGCAGTATTTT.

This rearrangement joins TRBV9 to TRBJ2-1, with TRBD2 matching over 7 bases. Trimming cost V 6 bases and J 7 bases; bases outside gene matches: 16. This CDR3 contains 16 residues. Germline-derived CDR1 and CDR2 are SGDLS and YYNGEE. CDR3: CASTNPMGEGRNEQFF. Here the CDR3 DNA reads TGTGCCAGCACCAATCCAATGGGGGAGGGAAGGAATGAGCAGTTCTTC.

The chain is built from TRBV2 and TRBJ2-7; 9 bases align to TRBD1. The CDR3 is 14 residues long. Trimming at V came to 6 bases and at J to 4 bases, leaving 7 bases not matched to a gene. Germline CDR1 and CDR2: SNHLY and FYNNEI. The CDR3 spells CASRGTGTGYEQYF. The DNA of the CDR3 is TGTGCCAGCAGGGGGACAGGGACCGGTTACGAGCAGTACTTC.

This sequence joins TRBV6-5 and TRBJ2-2; D is unresolved. The V gene's germline CDR1 is MNHEY and CDR2 SVGAGI. This CDR3 has 13 amino acids. The ends were cut back, 2 bases at V and 6 bases at J, with 7 bases in the middle. The CDR3, as DNA: TGTGCCAGCAGTTACCTGGGCGCCGGGGAGCTGTTTTTT. Translated: CASSYLGAGELFF.

The chain is built from TRBV12-3 or TRBV12-4 and TRBJ2-1; 7 bases line up with TRBD2. J gave up 6 bases and V 7 bases, and 6 bases lay outside the gene matches. The CDR3 spans 13 residues. The CDR3 loop is CASTSGAGNEQFF. The CDR3 region has the DNA TGTGCCAGCACCAGCGGGGCTGGCAATGAGCAGTTCTTC.

This rearrangement joins TRBV7-9 to TRBJ1-1, with D perhaps TRBD1 (5 bases). The CDR3 consists of 11 residues. The V gene lost 3 bases and the J gene lost 7 bases, with 6 bases spanning the gap. Germline CDR1 reads SEHNR; CDR2 reads FQNEAQ (reference sequence). In DNA form, the CDR3 reads TGTGCCAGCAGCTTGGGGGGTGAAGCTTTCTTT. Translated, it gives CASSLGGEAFF.

V usage is TRBV7-3 and J usage is TRBJ2-1, with TRBD2 matching over 9 bases. The CDR3 has 14 amino acids. Germline V gene lookup returns CDR1 SGHTA and CDR2 FQGTGA. Unmatched junction bases numbered 4, after V lost 2 bases and J lost 8 bases. The DNA of the CDR3 is TGTGCCAGCAGCTTATTAGCGGGAGTCTATGAGCAGTTCTTC. Residues: CASSLLAGVYEQFF. Full variable domain (remainder filled in from reference TRBV7-3 and TRBJ2-1): GAGVSQTPSNKVTEKGKYVELRCDPISGHTALYWYRQSLGQGPEFLIYFQGTGAADDSGLPNDRFFAVRPEGSVSTLKIQRTERGDSAVYLCASSLLAGVYEQFFGPGTRLTVL.

CDR3 nucleotide sequence: TGCAGCGCAGGAACCGGGACAGGGGGCGAGCAGTACTTC. It yields the protein CSAGTGTGGEQYF. The rearrangement uses TRBV29-1 and TRBJ2-7; TRBD1 matches at 11 bases. Trimming took 7 bases from V and 6 from J; bases not matched to a gene: 8. The CDR3 is made up of 13 amino acids. Germline V gene data show CDR1 as SQVTM and CDR2 as ANQGSEA.

The chain uses TRBV19 and TRBJ1-5; 12 positions agree with TRBD1. Trimming took 5 bases from V and 6 from J; bases not matched to a gene: 8. The CDR3 contains 16 residues. CDR1 LNHDA and CDR2 SQIVND come from the germline V gene (reference sequence). The DNA of the CDR3 is TGTGCCAGTAGTTCCGGGACAGGGGGCGCCGGTCAGCCCCAGCATTTT. Amino acids: CASSSGTGGAGQPQHF. The full variable domain, rest sourced from reference TRBV19 and TRBJ1-5, is DGGITQSPKYLFRKEGQNVTLSCEQNLNHDAMYWYRQDPGQGLRLIYYSQIVNDFQKGDIAEGYSVSREKKESFPLTVTSAQKNPTAFYLCASSSGTGGAGQPQHFGDGTRLSIL.

This chain connects TRBV7-9 to TRBJ2-1; 9 bases are a match to TRBD2. Germline lookup yields CDR1 SEHNR and CDR2 FQNEAQ (reference sequence). This CDR3 spans 15 amino acids. V was pared by 6 bases and J by 7 bases, with 10 bases of the junction left unmatched. CDR3 amino acids: CASSGQREAGNEQFF. The CDR3 DNA sequence: TGTGCCAGCAGTGGACAGCGGGAGGCCGGTAATGAGCAGTTCTTC.

The V gene is TRBV27, the J gene TRBJ2-2, with 7 bases fitting TRBD1. This CDR3 spans 14 amino acids. After removal of 5 bases from V and 4 bases from J, the junction contained 4 bases not matched to a gene. Germline CDR1 MNHEY, CDR2 SMNVEV (reference sequence). The CDR3 nucleotides read TGTGCCAGCAGTAGACAGGGTTTCACCGGGGAGCTGTTTTTT. Amino acid sequence: CASSRQGFTGELFF.

The chain carries TRBV19 and TRBJ2-1, with a tentative D call TRBD2 (7 bases). Germline CDR1 reads LNHDA; CDR2 reads SQIVND (reference sequence). The CDR3 extends over 16 amino acids. The V end was cut by 7 bases, the J end by 8 bases, with 24 bases between. CDR3 bases: TGTGCCAGTACCCGGGGGGCAGGGGTATATCAGGATGAGCAGTTCTTC. Encoded protein: CASTRGAGVYQDEQFF.

The V call is TRBV29-1, the J call TRBJ2-5; D is unresolved. Germline V gene data show CDR1 as SQVTM and CDR2 as ANQGSEA. The CDR3 spans 13 residues. V gave up 3 bases and J gave up 1 base, with 9 bases separating them. CDR3: CSVESVIQETQYF. The CDR3 DNA reads TGCAGCGTTGAGAGTGTCATCCAAGAGACCCAGTACTTC. The full variable domain, its missing parts supplied by reference TRBV29-1 and TRBJ2-5, is SAVISQKPSRDICQRGTSLTIQCQVDSQVTMMFWYRQQPGQSLTLIATANQGSEATYESGFVIDKFPISRPNLTFSTLTVSNMSPEDSSIYLCSVESVIQETQYFGPGTRLLVL.

V and J are TRBV5-6 and TRBJ1-1, with a tentative D call TRBD1 (5 bases). V lost 4 bases to trimming and J lost 7 bases, with 11 bases between them. The CDR3 loop spans 12 amino acids. Germline-derived CDR1 and CDR2 are SGHDT and YYEEEE. This CDR3 is CASSNTGGEAFF. The CDR3 region has the DNA TGTGCCAGCAGCAACACCGGGGGTGAAGCTTTCTTT.

J is TRBJ1-6 and V is TRBV9; D not resolved. Trimming left V 0 bases short and J 3 bases short, with 4 bases between. This CDR3 contains 14 residues. Germline CDR1 reads SGDLS; CDR2 reads YYNGEE. The CDR3 nucleotides read TGTGCCAGCAGCGTAGGAGACTATAATTCACCCCTCCACTTT. Encoded protein: CASSVGDYNSPLHF.